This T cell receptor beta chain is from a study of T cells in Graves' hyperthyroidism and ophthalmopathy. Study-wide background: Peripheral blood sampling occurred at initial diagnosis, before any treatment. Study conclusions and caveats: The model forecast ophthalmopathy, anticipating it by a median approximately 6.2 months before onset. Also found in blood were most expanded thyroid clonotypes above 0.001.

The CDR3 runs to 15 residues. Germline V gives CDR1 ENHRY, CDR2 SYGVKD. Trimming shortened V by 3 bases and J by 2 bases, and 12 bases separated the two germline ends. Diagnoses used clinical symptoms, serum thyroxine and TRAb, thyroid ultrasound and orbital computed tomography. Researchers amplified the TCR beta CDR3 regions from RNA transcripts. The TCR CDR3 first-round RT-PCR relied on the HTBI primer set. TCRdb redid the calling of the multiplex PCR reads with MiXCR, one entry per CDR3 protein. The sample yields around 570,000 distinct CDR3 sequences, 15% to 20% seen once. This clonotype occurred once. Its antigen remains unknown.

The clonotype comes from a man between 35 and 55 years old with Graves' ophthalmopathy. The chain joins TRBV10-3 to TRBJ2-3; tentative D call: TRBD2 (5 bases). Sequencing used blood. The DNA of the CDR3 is TGTGCCATCAGTGACGGAGGTACGTTCACAGATACGCAGTATTTT. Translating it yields CAISDGGTFTDTQYF.